This T cell receptor (beta chain) was recorded in a study of tumor-infiltrating lymphocytes in localized non-small cell lung cancer. Study as a whole: From each patient, both tumor and uninvolved lung, non-adjacent to tumor, were sampled.

Assay used: immunoSEQ multiplex PCR; TCRdb lists only in-frame clones, some missing. Of thousands of clones detected, 74% appear once; the ten largest clones hold around 8%. The CDR3 extends over 13 amino acids. Germline lookup yields CDR1 SQVTM and CDR2 ANQGSEA. V shed 7 bases and J 4 bases; nucleotides not matched to a gene: 8. V gene TRBV29-1 combines with J gene TRBJ1-1; 8 nucleotides align to TRBD1. The sequenced sample was uninvolved lung tissue not adjacent to the tumor. The source of this sequence is a human donor with non-small cell lung cancer. The CDR3 here is CSAYTGTGTEAFF. CDR3 coding DNA: TGCAGCGCCTACACGGGGACAGGCACTGAAGCTTTCTTT.